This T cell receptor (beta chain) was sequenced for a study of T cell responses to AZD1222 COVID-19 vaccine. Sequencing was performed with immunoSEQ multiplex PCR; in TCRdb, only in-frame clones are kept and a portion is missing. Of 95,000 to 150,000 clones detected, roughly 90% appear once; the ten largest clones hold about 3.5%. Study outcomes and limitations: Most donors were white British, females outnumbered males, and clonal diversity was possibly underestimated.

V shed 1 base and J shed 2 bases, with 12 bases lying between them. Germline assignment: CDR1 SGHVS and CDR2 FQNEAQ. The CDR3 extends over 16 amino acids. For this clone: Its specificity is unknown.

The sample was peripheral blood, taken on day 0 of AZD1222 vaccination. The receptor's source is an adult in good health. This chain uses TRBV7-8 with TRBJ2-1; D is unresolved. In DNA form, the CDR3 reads TGTGCCAGCAGCTTAGGATGGGCCGGCCCCTACAATGAGCAGTTCTTC. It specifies CASSLGWAGPYNEQFF.